The rows below give T cell receptor beta chains drawn from one sample of a study of T cell changes during pregnancy in multiple sclerosis. Measured with immunoSEQ multiplex PCR; TCRdb has only the in-frame clones, and not every one. The sample shows roughly 40,000 clones, more than 85% of them seen only once. The source was CD8+ T cells from peripheral blood mononuclear cells, collected in the first trimester of pregnancy. Receptor source: a female donor with multiple sclerosis, enrolled in a pregnancy study. Each CDR3 is given with its conserved first and last residue. The order of the fields is D gene, J gene, V gene, clone size, CDR3 DNA, CDR3 protein. D genes are given only for firm matches. Size values are once, few and many counts, or a class for expanded clones, and some rows have none.

d_gene: TRBD2; j_gene: TRBJ2-1; v_gene: TRBV2; abundance: NA; CDR3nt: TGTGCCAGCAGTAGGACTAGCGGGGTGGGTTACAATGAGCAGTTCTTC; CDR3aa: CASSRTSGVGYNEQFF
d_gene: NA; j_gene: TRBJ1-5; v_gene: TRBV5-8; abundance: few; CDR3nt: TGTGCCAGCAGCTTGTTCCGGGAGAATCAGCCCCAGCATTTT; CDR3aa: CASSLFRENQPQHF
d_gene: NA; j_gene: TRBJ1-5; v_gene: TRBV27; abundance: NA; CDR3nt: TGTGCCAGCAGTCCAGCGGGCACAAATCTTCAGCCCCAGCATTTT; CDR3aa: CASSPAGTNLQPQHF
d_gene: NA; j_gene: TRBJ2-5; v_gene: TRBV4-1; abundance: NA; CDR3nt: TGCGCCAGCAGCCCCCGGGTCTCGGGGGAGACCCAGTACTTC; CDR3aa: CASSPRVSGETQYF
d_gene: TRBD2; j_gene: TRBJ2-7; v_gene: TRBV5-1; abundance: NA; CDR3nt: TGCGCCAGCAGCATCACTAGAGGACCTACGGGGGGCTACGAGCAGTACTTC; CDR3aa: CASSITRGPTGGYEQYF
d_gene: NA; j_gene: TRBJ2-2; v_gene: TRBV20-1; abundance: NA; CDR3nt: TGCAGTGCCCCGTACACCGGGGAGCTGTTTTTT; CDR3aa: CSAPYTGELFF
d_gene: NA; j_gene: TRBJ2-1; v_gene: TRBV19; abundance: NA; CDR3nt: TGTGCCAGTAGCTCGGGGGAGAATTACAATGAGCAGTTCTTC; CDR3aa: CASSSGENYNEQFF
d_gene: NA; j_gene: TRBJ2-3; v_gene: TRBV6-5; abundance: NA; CDR3nt: TGTGCCAGCAGTTACTCGAGGGCAGATACGCAGTATTTT; CDR3aa: CASSYSRADTQYF
d_gene: TRBD1; j_gene: TRBJ2-1; v_gene: TRBV6-5; abundance: NA; CDR3nt: TGTGCCAGCAGTTACGACAGGGAAGTGTACAATGAGCAGTTCTTC; CDR3aa: CASSYDREVYNEQFF
d_gene: TRBD2; j_gene: TRBJ2-2; v_gene: TRBV5-4; abundance: NA; CDR3nt: TGTGCCAGCAGATCGGGCCCCCTCGCGGGGGGTTTCATCGGGGAGCTGTTTTTT; CDR3aa: CASRSGPLAGGFIGELFF
d_gene: NA; j_gene: TRBJ2-1; v_gene: TRBV7-9; abundance: NA; CDR3nt: TGTGCCAGCAGCTTAGAAGCCGCGGCCTACAATGAGCAGTTCTTC; CDR3aa: CASSLEAAAYNEQFF
d_gene: NA; j_gene: TRBJ1-2; v_gene: TRBV11-2; abundance: NA; CDR3nt: TGTGCCAGCAGCCTCCCCGGGGGGGGCGAGGGCTACACCTTC; CDR3aa: CASSLPGGGEGYTF
d_gene: TRBD2; j_gene: TRBJ2-3; v_gene: TRBV5-5; abundance: NA; CDR3nt: TGTGCCAGCAGCTCGACTAGCAGAACAGATACGCAGTATTTT; CDR3aa: CASSSTSRTDTQYF
d_gene: TRBD2; j_gene: TRBJ2-2; v_gene: TRBV7-3; abundance: NA; CDR3nt: TGTGCCAGCAGCTTAATCTCCCTAGCGGGGGGCACCGGGGAGCTGTTTTTT; CDR3aa: CASSLISLAGGTGELFF
d_gene: NA; j_gene: TRBJ2-5; v_gene: TRBV9; abundance: NA; CDR3nt: TGTGCCAGCAGCGTAGCCGGAGGGACGGGAGAGACCCAGTACTTC; CDR3aa: CASSVAGGTGETQYF
d_gene: NA; j_gene: TRBJ2-3; v_gene: TRBV6-5; abundance: NA; CDR3nt: TGTGCCAGCAGCCTAGCGTTCGGCACAGATACGCAGTATTTT; CDR3aa: CASSLAFGTDTQYF